The 27 T cell receptor beta chains below come from one sample, sequenced in a study of cytomegalovirus exposure and HLA in healthy donors. Use of 60 Vbeta and 13 Jbeta primers characterized the PCR. This table comes from immunoSEQ multiplex PCR, and its TCRdb copy is limited to in-frame clones, with some not included. This table has under 200,000 clones, more than 65% appearing once. The sample taken for sequencing was PBMCs. The receptor set was obtained from a male donor in good health and CMV-seronegative.

The chain uses TRBV28 and TRBJ1-2; no reliable D call. The germline V gene has CDR1 MDHEN and CDR2 SYDVKM. Trimming shortened V by 6 bases and J by 0 bases, and 5 bases separated the two germline ends. This CDR3 comprises 12 residues. The CDR3 nucleotides read TGTGCCAGCAGGAGAGCTAACTATGGCTACACCTTC. This gives the protein CASRRANYGYTF.

This chain links TRBV11-2 with TRBJ2-3, with TRBD2 identical over 9 bases. Germline V lookup: CDR1 SGHAT, CDR2 FQNNGV. CDR3 size: 17 residues. V shed 1 base, J shed 6 bases, and the junction held 11 bases outside the gene matches. The CDR3 DNA follows: TGTGCCAGCAGCTTAGGTCTACTAGCGGGTTTGTTGGATACGCAGTATTTT. Translated: CASSLGLLAGLLDTQYF.

The chain joins TRBV4-1 to TRBJ2-1; 15 bases line up with TRBD2. CDR3 length: 18 residues. Germline V gene data show CDR1 as MGHRA and CDR2 as YSYEKL. V shed 2 bases, J shed 3 bases, and the junction held 5 bases outside the gene matches. DNA of the CDR3: TGCGCCAGCAGCCAATCGTCGGGACTAGCGGGGGGCTACAATGAGCAGTTCTTC. Protein: CASSQSSGLAGGYNEQFF.

This clone was seen just once. The J gene is TRBJ2-3, the V gene TRBV5-4, with a tentative D call TRBD1 (5 bases). There are 13 residues in the CDR3. From germline, CDR1 is SGHNT and CDR2 YYREEE (reference sequence). The V and J ends lost 2 bases and 6 bases respectively, with 10 bases between them. CDR3 residues: CASSFSGPDTQYF. In nucleotides, the CDR3 is TGTGCCAGCAGCTTTTCAGGGCCCGATACGCAGTATTTT.

As for this clone: Other DNA variants within this sample encode the same CDR3. V and J are TRBV7-9 and TRBJ2-5; 7 bases map to TRBD2. The CDR3 extends over 14 amino acids. Germline values: CDR1 SEHNR, CDR2 FQNEAQ (reference sequence). V lost 3 bases, J lost 1 base, and 2 bases stayed unmatched. The CDR3 sequence is CASSLASGQETQYF. The CDR3, as DNA: TGTGCCAGCAGCTTGGCTAGCGGCCAAGAGACCCAGTACTTC.

This chain connects TRBV20-1 to TRBJ1-2, with a weak D call TRBD1 (5 bases). This CDR3 region has 11 residues. The germline CDR1 and CDR2 sequences are DFQATT and SNEGSKA (reference sequence). V was cut by 7 bases and J by 4 bases, with 10 bases left in between. The CDR3 loop is CSVKTGYGYTF. The CDR3 DNA reads as TGCAGTGTGAAAACAGGCTATGGCTACACCTTC.

V usage is TRBV28 and J usage is TRBJ1-3, with 10 bases aligning to TRBD1. The CDR3 consists of 17 residues. Looked up from germline, CDR1 is MDHEN and CDR2 is SYDVKM. V gave up 8 bases and J gave up 0 bases; unmatched junction bases: 10. CDR3 DNA sequence: TGTGCCAGCGAAACTCCGGGACAGGGGACCTCTGGAAACACCATATATTTT. It translates to CASETPGQGTSGNTIYF.

The chain joins TRBV7-3 to TRBJ2-1; perhaps TRBD2 as D (5 bases). CDR3 length equals 13 residues. CDR1 and CDR2 from the germline V gene are SGHTA and FQGTGA. The V end lost 5 bases, the J end lost 5 bases, and 10 bases lay between the germline ends. CDR3 loop: CASSKAEDNEQFF. CDR3 coding DNA: TGTGCCAGCAGCAAAGCGGAGGACAATGAGCAGTTCTTC.

This chain connects TRBV5-4 to TRBJ2-5; 12 bases match TRBD2. Per germline, CDR1 SGHNT and CDR2 YYREEE (reference sequence). The CDR3 extends over 16 amino acids. V trimming: 4 bases; J trimming: 5 bases; junction bases outside the gene matches: 9. CDR3 in DNA: TGTGCCAGCAGCCGACGGACTAGCGGGATTGTCGAGACCCAGTACTTC. This sequence encodes CASSRRTSGIVETQYF.

This sequence joins TRBV19 and TRBJ2-5; tentatively, D is TRBD2 (5 bases). CDR1 and CDR2 (germline): LNHDA, SQIVND (reference sequence). The CDR3 length is 15 residues. The germline V and J ends were trimmed by 6 bases and 2 bases, with 16 bases remaining between them. CDR3 in DNA: TGTGCCAGTAGCCCAACTAGGACTCCTCAAGAGACCCAGTACTTC. Its protein product is CASSPTRTPQETQYF.

This clone showed up just a few times. V and J are TRBV7-2 and TRBJ2-7; D perhaps matches TRBD1 (6 bases). The germline CDR1 and CDR2 sequences are SGHTA and FQGNSA. The length of the CDR3 is 13 residues. V dropped 5 bases and J dropped 3 bases, with 11 bases sitting between them. DNA for the CDR3: TGTGCCAGCAGCAACCGGGACAACTACGAGCAGTACTTC. It codes for CASSNRDNYEQYF.

This rearrangement joins TRBV18 to TRBJ2-7, with TRBD1 matching 9 bases. CDR1 is KGHSH and CDR2 is LQKENI in the germline V gene. Losses at the gene ends were 2 bases for V and 3 bases for J; bases not matched to a gene: 8. The CDR3 runs to 16 residues. As DNA, the CDR3 is TGTGCCAGCTCACCATTTACTCAGGGACAGGGCTACGAGCAGTACTTC. Translation gives CASSPFTQGQGYEQYF.

This clone was counted a few times. The chain couples TRBV19 to TRBJ2-7; TRBD2 matches at 8 bases. Germline V gene data show CDR1 as LNHDA and CDR2 as SQIVND (reference sequence). V lost 10 bases and J lost 3; bases outside the gene matches: 11. The CDR3 runs to 14 residues. Here the CDR3 reads CATSGGLRGYEQYF. The CDR3 coding sequence is TGTGCCACCTCGGGGGGGTTAAGGGGCTACGAGCAGTACTTC.

J is TRBJ2-5 and V is TRBV7-2; TRBD2 aligns across 7 bases. The CDR3 extends over 12 amino acids. V shed 4 bases and J 9 bases; nucleotides not matched to a gene: 5. Germline CDR1 reads SGHTA; CDR2 reads FQGNSA. CDR3 protein: CASSSPGRAQYF. Here the CDR3 DNA reads TGTGCCAGCAGCTCGCCGGGGAGGGCCCAGTACTTC.

A few counts support this clone. The chain has TRBV7-9 and TRBJ1-2; 7 bases are a match to TRBD1. CDR3 length: 16 amino acids. V shed 8 bases and J 2 bases; nucleotides not matched to a gene: 14. Germline V gives CDR1 SEHNR, CDR2 FQNEAQ (reference sequence). CDR3 coding DNA: TGTGCCAGCGAAAAAGGGGGCCCGAAAATGAACTATGGCTACACCTTC. Its protein product is CASEKGGPKMNYGYTF.

This chain links TRBV27 with TRBJ2-1; 9 nucleotides match TRBD2. V lost 6 bases and J lost 7; bases outside the gene matches: 10. This CDR3 has 15 residues. Germline CDR1 reads MNHEY; CDR2 reads SMNVEV (reference sequence). CDR3 protein: CASSRQLAGTNEQFF. The CDR3 DNA follows: TGTGCCAGCAGCCGTCAACTAGCGGGTACGAATGAGCAGTTCTTC.

The chain joins TRBV4-2 to TRBJ1-2, with D possibly being TRBD1 (5 bases). Germline V lookup: CDR1 LGHNA, CDR2 YNFKEQ. This CDR3 region has 15 residues. V shed 0 bases and J shed 4 bases, with 12 bases lying between them. CDR3 region: CASSQDGALGYGYTF. The CDR3 region has the DNA TGTGCCAGCAGCCAAGATGGGGCCCTTGGCTATGGCTACACCTTC.

The chain joins TRBV7-9 to TRBJ1-5; TRBD1 agrees at 10 bases. The ends lost 5 bases at V and 7 bases at J; junction bases unmatched: 5. The CDR3 loop spans 14 amino acids. The germline V gene encodes CDR1 SEHNR and CDR2 FQNEAQ (reference sequence). CDR3 in amino acids: CASSPGTGVQPQHF. CDR3 DNA: TGTGCCAGCAGCCCCGGGACAGGGGTCCAGCCCCAGCATTTT.

A remark on this clone: At one end, the junction sequence differs from germline, possibly due to a read error. This chain uses TRBV11-3 with TRBJ2-7; no definite D call. The V gene's germline CDR1 is SGHNT and CDR2 YENEEA. This CDR3 has 13 residues. CDR3: CAGSFPGSYEQYF. The DNA for the CDR3 is TGTGCCGGCAGCTTTCCCGGGTCCTACGAGCAGTACTTC.

DNA of the CDR3: TGCGCCAGCAGTGAGTCGAGACTCGGTGCCTACGAGCAGTACTTC. Translated: CASSESRLGAYEQYF. The chain recombines TRBV10-1 with TRBJ2-7; unclear D gene. Germline CDR1 reads WNHNN; CDR2 reads SYGVQD (reference sequence). V was clipped by 0 bases and J by 2 bases, with 11 bases between them. The CDR3 consists of 15 residues.

This clone was picked up one time. The chain employs TRBV28 and TRBJ2-7, with a tentative D call TRBD1 (6 bases). V shed 6 bases and J shed 1 base, with 19 bases lying between them. The CDR3 sequence is 16 residues long. Germline V gene data show CDR1 as MDHEN and CDR2 as SYDVKM. The CDR3 protein is CASRGRGTTLSYEQYF. The CDR3 DNA reads as TGTGCCAGCAGGGGGCGTGGGACAACCCTGTCCTACGAGCAGTACTTC. Variable domain in full (rest from reference TRBV28 and TRBJ2-7): DVKVTQSSRYLVKRTGEKVFLECVQDMDHENMFWYRQDPGLGLRLIYFSYDVKMKEKGDIPEGYSVSREKKERFSLILESASTNQTSMYLCASRGRGTTLSYEQYFGPGTRLTVT.

This rearrangement joins TRBV15 to TRBJ1-1; D unclear. CDR1 LNHNV and CDR2 YYDKDF come from the germline V gene (reference sequence). Trimming took 3 bases from V and 1 from J, leaving 6 bases between them. This CDR3 spans 13 amino acids. CDR3 amino acids: CATSRYRNTEAFF. Written as DNA, the CDR3 is TGTGCCACCAGCAGGTACAGGAACACTGAAGCTTTCTTT.

This CDR3 is CASGQDNSYEQYF. In DNA form, the CDR3 reads TGTGCCAGCGGCCAGGACAATTCCTACGAGCAGTACTTC. The chain employs TRBV21-1 and TRBJ2-7; the listed D gene, TRBD1, was not tested against the DNA. TRBV21-1 is noted as a pseudogene. This CDR3 region has 13 residues.

The J gene is TRBJ2-7, the V gene TRBV5-4; 9 nucleotides align to TRBD1. The J segment lost 1 base and the V segment lost 3 bases, leaving 2 bases of the junction unmatched. Looked up from germline, CDR1 is SGHNT and CDR2 is YYREEE (reference sequence). The CDR3 has 14 residues. In DNA form, the CDR3 reads TGTGCCAGCAGCTATGGGACAGGGTCCTACGAGCAGTACTTC. Its protein product is CASSYGTGSYEQYF.

The chain employs TRBV29-1 and TRBJ2-3; D uncertain. Trimming shortened V by 3 bases and J by 0 bases, and 10 bases separated the two germline ends. In germline, CDR1 is SQVTM, CDR2 ANQGSEA. The length of the CDR3 is 14 residues. The CDR3 DNA is TGCAGCGTTGACTGGAGAACTAGCACAGATACGCAGTATTTT. Amino acids: CSVDWRTSTDTQYF.

As for this clone: At one end the junction does not follow the germline gene, possibly because of a read error. The chain carries TRBV7-9 and TRBJ1-2; possible D gene TRBD1, 5 bases. Germline assignment: CDR1 SEHNR and CDR2 FQNEAQ (reference sequence). This CDR3 is built from 11 residues. The CDR3 DNA reads TGTTCCAGCAGTTATACAGGCGGCTACACCTTC. Protein sequence: CSSSYTGGYTF.

The J gene is TRBJ2-3, the V gene TRBV7-8; TRBD2 agrees at 7 bases. V dropped 0 bases and J dropped 4; count of bases not matched to a gene: 16. The CDR3 totals 19 residues. Germline V gene data show CDR1 as SGHVS and CDR2 as FQNEAQ. CDR3 nucleotide sequence: TGTGCCAGCAGCTTAGCTCCTCGCCGGTTGGCGGGAGAGTCAGATACGCAGTATTTT. Translation gives CASSLAPRRLAGESDTQYF.